Presented here are 16 T cell receptor beta chains from one specimen sequenced in a study of pediatric ulcerative colitis. Sequencing was performed with immunoSEQ multiplex PCR; in TCRdb, only in-frame clones are kept and a portion is missing. This sample has 15,000 or so clones; 80% to 90% occur once, and the top ten carry over 0.9%. Sequences were obtained from blood. The receptors come from a boy between 10 and 17 years old with moderate ulcerative colitis.

V and J are TRBV15 and TRBJ2-5; D is perhaps TRBD1 (6 bases). Germline CDR1 and CDR2: LNHNV and YYDKDF (reference sequence). V was shortened by 5 bases and J by 9 bases, with 16 bases between the two germline ends. This CDR3 contains 13 residues. Here the CDR3 reads CATSSRTVVPQYF. CDR3 nucleotides: TGTGCCACCAGCTCCCGGACAGTAGTGCCCCAGTACTTC.

The chain uses TRBV5-4 and TRBJ1-2; D is unresolved. V was shortened by 1 base and J by 4 bases, with 11 bases between the two germline ends. This CDR3 has 14 residues. Germline V gene data show CDR1 as SGHNT and CDR2 as YYREEE (reference sequence). The CDR3 DNA sequence: TGTGCCAGCAGCTTGCTCGGACCCACCTATGGCTACACCTTC. It translates to CASSLLGPTYGYTF.

The CDR3 region has the DNA TGTGCCAGCAGCTTCACTAGCGGGGGGCCCACAGATACGCAGTATTTT. This encodes CASSFTSGGPTDTQYF. This chain links TRBV7-8 with TRBJ2-3, with 12 bases identical to TRBD2. The germline gives CDR1 SGHVS, CDR2 FQNEAQ. The length of the CDR3 is 16 residues. Losses at the gene ends were 3 bases for V and 2 bases for J; bases not matched to a gene: 3.

This chain joins TRBV7-9 and TRBJ2-7; 7 bases line up with TRBD1. Trimming at V came to 5 bases and at J to 2 bases, leaving 12 bases not matched to a gene. The CDR3 loop spans 16 amino acids. CDR1 and CDR2 from the germline V gene are SEHNR and FQNEAQ (reference sequence). CDR3: CASSAFAGTETYEQYF. The CDR3 bases are TGTGCCAGCAGCGCGTTCGCCGGGACAGAGACCTACGAGCAGTACTTC.

The count of this clone is one. V is TRBV5-1 and J is TRBJ1-4, with a possible D match to TRBD1 (5 bases). V was clipped by 4 bases and J by 8 bases, with 15 bases between them. The germline V gene encodes CDR1 SGHRS and CDR2 YFSETQ. The CDR3 spans 14 residues. CDR3 bases: TGCGCCAGCAGCCCGCGGGAAGGGGCCGAAAAACTGTTTTTT. Translated, it gives CASSPREGAEKLFF.

This clone appeared a single time. The genes are TRBV10-3 and TRBJ2-7; 7 nucleotides line up with TRBD2. CDR1 and CDR2 from the germline V gene are ENHRY and SYGVKD. CDR3 length: 15 residues. V gave up 5 bases and J gave up 5 bases; unmatched junction bases: 12. CDR3 amino acids: CAISWGEGLGDEQYF. The CDR3 DNA follows: TGTGCCATCAGTTGGGGGGAGGGCCTAGGGGACGAGCAGTACTTC.

The chain has TRBV12-5 and TRBJ1-2, with D hard to call. The ends were cut back, 0 bases at V and 5 bases at J, with 19 bases in the middle. This CDR3 has 17 amino acids. The germline CDR1 and CDR2 sequences are LGHNT and FRNRAP. The CDR3 region is CASGLVPGPGLGYGYTF. CDR3 bases: TGTGCTAGTGGTTTGGTACCGGGTCCTGGATTGGGATATGGCTACACCTTC.

This chain links TRBV5-6 with TRBJ2-1, with TRBD2 matching 7 bases. From germline, CDR1 is SGHDT and CDR2 YYEEEE. The CDR3 totals 15 residues. V shed 7 bases and J 3 bases; nucleotides not matched to a gene: 10. The CDR3 nucleotides are TGTGCCAGCGAACCTACCGGGGGGTACTACAATGAGCAGTTCTTC. Translated: CASEPTGGYYNEQFF.

CDR3 residues: CASSPPQGALITDTQYF. In DNA form, the CDR3 reads TGTGCCAGCAGCCCCCCACAGGGGGCCCTAATCACAGATACGCAGTATTTT. V usage is TRBV9 and J usage is TRBJ2-3; 9 bases agree with TRBD1. The CDR3 consists of 17 residues. V gave up 4 bases and J gave up 2 bases; unmatched junction bases: 11. CDR1 is SGDLS, CDR2 YYNGEE, per germline. The whole variable domain, filled in from reference TRBV9 and TRBJ2-3, reads DSGVTQTPKHLITATGQRVTLRCSPRSGDLSVYWYQQSLDQGLQFLIQYYNGEERAKGNILERFSAQQFPDLHSELNLSSLELGDSALYFCASSPPQGALITDTQYFGPGTRLTVL.

The chain is built from TRBV18 and TRBJ1-1, with 9 bases fitting TRBD1. Looked up from germline, CDR1 is KGHSH and CDR2 is LQKENI. J gave up 7 bases and V 6 bases, and 6 bases lay outside the gene matches. The length of the CDR3 is 13 residues. The CDR3 coding sequence is TGTGCCAGCTCCACAGGGGGCGTCTATGAAGCTTTCTTT. This gives the protein CASSTGGVYEAFF.

This clone occurred once. The rearrangement links TRBV7-8 to TRBJ2-1, with D possibly matching TRBD2 (7 bases). Germline-derived CDR1 and CDR2 are SGHVS and FQNEAQ. CDR3 size: 17 residues. V was clipped by 4 bases and J by 5 bases, with 21 bases between them. The CDR3 reads CASSSRRLAGADNEQFF. Here the CDR3 DNA reads TGTGCCAGCAGCTCCCGCCGACTGGCGGGGGCTGACAATGAGCAGTTCTTC.

The V gene is TRBV28, the J gene TRBJ2-2; possibly TRBD1 or TRBD2 for D (5 bases each). The V gene lost 10 bases and the J gene lost 6 bases, with 12 bases spanning the gap. This CDR3 spans 12 amino acids. Germline V gene data show CDR1 as MDHEN and CDR2 as SYDVKM. CDR3 sequence reads: CATVMGPGELFF. CDR3 in DNA: TGTGCCACTGTAATGGGACCCGGGGAGCTGTTTTTT.

The chain is built from TRBV27 and TRBJ2-7; a weak D match, TRBD2 (6 bases). Germline V gene data show CDR1 as MNHEY and CDR2 as SMNVEV (reference sequence). V was trimmed by 2 bases and J by 2 bases, leaving 10 bases between them. The CDR3 totals 14 residues. The CDR3 spells CASSLNWGAYEQYF. CDR3 nucleotides: TGTGCCAGCAGTTTAAACTGGGGGGCCTACGAGCAGTACTTC.

The chain carries TRBV13 and TRBJ2-7; tentative D call: TRBD1 (6 bases). Trimming removed 5 bases from V and 2 bases from J, with 13 bases in between. This CDR3 comprises 14 residues. Germline V gene sequence: CDR1 PRHDT, CDR2 FYEKMQ (reference sequence). CDR3 amino acids: CASSRRDITYEQYF. As DNA, the CDR3 is TGTGCCAGCAGCCGACGGGACATCACCTACGAGCAGTACTTC.

The chain joins TRBV5-6 to TRBJ2-5; 8 nucleotides agree with TRBD1. After removal of 0 bases from V and 5 bases from J, the junction contained 9 bases not matched to a gene. Per the germline V gene, CDR1 is SGHDT and CDR2 is YYEEEE. The length of the CDR3 is 16 residues. Written as DNA, the CDR3 is TGTGCCAGCAGCTTGGCCCCGACAGGGGTTCGTGAGACCCAGTACTTC. Translation gives CASSLAPTGVRETQYF.

Here the CDR3 reads CASSYQDWREEAFF. CDR3 DNA sequence: TGTGCCAGCAGTTACCAAGATTGGCGGGAAGAAGCTTTCTTT. The chain employs TRBV6-5 and TRBJ1-1; D call uncertain. Between the trimmed V and J ends, which lost 2 bases and 8 bases, there was a span of 15 bases. CDR3 length equals 14 residues. Germline CDR1 is MNHEY and CDR2 is SVGAGI.